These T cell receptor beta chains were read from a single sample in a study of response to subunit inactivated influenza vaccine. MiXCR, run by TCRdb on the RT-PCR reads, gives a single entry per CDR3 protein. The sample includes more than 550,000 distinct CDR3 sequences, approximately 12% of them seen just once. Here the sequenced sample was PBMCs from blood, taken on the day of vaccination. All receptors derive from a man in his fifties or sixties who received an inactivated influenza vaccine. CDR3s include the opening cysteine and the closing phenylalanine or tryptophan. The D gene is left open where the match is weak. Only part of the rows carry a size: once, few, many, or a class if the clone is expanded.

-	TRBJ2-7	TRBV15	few	CATSTRLNYEQYF	TGTGCCACCAGCACACGACTGAACTACGAGCAGTACTTC
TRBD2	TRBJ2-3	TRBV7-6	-	CASSLVLAEQPGGAQYF	TGTGCCAGCAGCTTAGTGCTAGCGGAACAACCGGGGGGTGCGCAGTATTTT
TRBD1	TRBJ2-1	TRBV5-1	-	CASSLQGMVNEQFF	TGCGCCAGCAGCTTACAGGGGATGGTCAATGAGCAGTTCTTC
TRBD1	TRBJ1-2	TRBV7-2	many	CASSSRQGLDYTF	TGTGCCAGCAGCTCAAGACAGGGTTTAGACTACACCTTC
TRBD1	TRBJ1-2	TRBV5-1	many	CASSLAGGRNYGYTF	TGCGCCAGCAGCTTGGCAGGGGGCAGGAACTATGGCTACACCTTC
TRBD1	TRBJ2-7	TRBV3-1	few	CASSQVGQGYEQYF	TGTGCCAGCAGCCAAGTGGGACAGGGCTACGAGCAGTACTTC
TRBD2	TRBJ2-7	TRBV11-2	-	CASSTIGLAVYEQYF	TGTGCCAGCAGCACTATTGGACTAGCAGTCTACGAGCAGTACTTC
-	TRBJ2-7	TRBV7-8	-	CASTFRDTYQEQYF	TGTGCCAGCACTTTCCGGGACACATATCAGGAGCAGTACTTC
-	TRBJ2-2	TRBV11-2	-	CASSLVGMAGELFF	TGTGCCAGCAGCTTAGTAGGGATGGCCGGGGAGCTGTTTTTT
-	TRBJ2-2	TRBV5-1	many	CASSLDGDTGELFF	TGCGCCAGCAGCTTGGATGGAGACACCGGGGAGCTGTTTTTT
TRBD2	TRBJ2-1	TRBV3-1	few	CASSQRGGSGSAYNEQFF	TGTGCCAGCAGCCAAAGGGGGGGGAGCGGGAGCGCCTACAATGAGCAGTTCTTC
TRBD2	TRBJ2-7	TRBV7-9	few	CASSIGRDEQYF	TGTGCCAGCAGCATTGGGAGGGACGAGCAGTACTTC
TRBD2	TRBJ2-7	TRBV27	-	CASSGTGTSPTYEQYF	TGTGCCAGCAGTGGTACCGGGACTAGCCCGACCTACGAGCAGTACTTC
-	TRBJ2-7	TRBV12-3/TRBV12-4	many	CASSVHFSYEQYF	TGTGCCAGCAGTGTCCACTTCTCCTACGAGCAGTACTTC
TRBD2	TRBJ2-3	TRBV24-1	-	CATSDRSGGSFTDTQYF	TGTGCCACCAGTGATCGTTCTGGCGGGAGTTTTACAGATACGCAGTATTTT
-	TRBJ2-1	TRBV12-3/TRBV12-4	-	CASSFSSQNNEQFF	TGTGCCAGCAGTTTCAGCTCACAAAACAATGAGCAGTTCTTC
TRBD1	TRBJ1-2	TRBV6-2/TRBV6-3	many	CASMRAGGATYGYTF	TGTGCCAGCATGCGGGCAGGGGGCGCAACCTATGGCTACACCTTC
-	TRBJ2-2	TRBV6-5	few	CASSYSQFANTGELFF	TGTGCCAGCAGTTACTCTCAGTTCGCGAACACCGGGGAGCTGTTTTTT
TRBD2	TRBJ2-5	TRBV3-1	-	CASSHPRGTSGAHQETQYF	TGTGCCAGCAGCCATCCCCGGGGGACTAGCGGGGCCCACCAAGAGACCCAGTACTTC
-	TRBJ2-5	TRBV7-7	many	CASSRSGTQRETQYF	TGTGCCAGCAGCCGATCCGGGACTCAAAGAGAGACCCAGTACTTC
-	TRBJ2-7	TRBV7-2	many	CASRDPRYEQYF	TGTGCCAGCAGAGACCCTAGATACGAGCAGTACTTC
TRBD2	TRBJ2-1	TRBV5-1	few	CASSLTSGGSVEQFF	TGCGCCAGCAGCCTCACTAGCGGGGGTTCCGTTGAGCAGTTCTTC
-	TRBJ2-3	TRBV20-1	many	CSSTGMSSTDTQYF	TGCAGCTCAACGGGCATGTCTAGCACAGATACGCAGTATTTT
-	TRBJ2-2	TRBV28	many	CASSLWGTGELFF	TGTGCCAGCAGTTTATGGGGGACTGGGGAGCTGTTTTTT
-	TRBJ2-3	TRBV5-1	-	CASRFGSPKDTQYF	TGCGCCAGCAGGTTCGGGTCCCCAAAAGATACGCAGTATTTT
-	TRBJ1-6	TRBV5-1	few	CASSLEVYRDTNSPLHF	TGCGCCAGCAGCTTGGAGGTATACCGGGACACAAATTCACCCCTCCACTTT
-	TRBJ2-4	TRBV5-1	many	CASSPDGGRDNIQYF	TGCGCCAGCAGCCCCGACGGGGGCAGGGATAACATTCAGTACTTC
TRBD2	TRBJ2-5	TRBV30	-	CAWRRTSAKETQYF	TGTGCCTGGAGGAGGACTAGCGCGAAAGAGACCCAGTACTTC
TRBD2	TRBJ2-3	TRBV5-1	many	CASSLGASGGVTDTQYF	TGCGCCAGCAGCTTGGGGGCTAGCGGGGGCGTCACAGATACGCAGTATTTT
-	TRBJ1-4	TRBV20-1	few	CSARRGREKLFF	TGCAGTGCTAGACGGGGCAGGGAAAAACTGTTTTTT
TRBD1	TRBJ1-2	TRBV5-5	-	CASSILDRVDTF	TGTGCCAGCAGCATCCTCGACAGGGTGGACACCTTC
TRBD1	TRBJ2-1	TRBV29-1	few	CSVAWTGVYNEQFF	TGCAGCGTTGCCTGGACAGGGGTCTACAATGAGCAGTTCTTC
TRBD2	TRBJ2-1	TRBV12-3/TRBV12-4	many	CASTSGGAYEQFF	TGTGCCAGTACTAGCGGGGGGGCCTATGAGCAGTTCTTC
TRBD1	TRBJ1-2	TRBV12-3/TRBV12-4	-	CASSSNRDRGYGYTF	TGTGCCAGCAGTTCCAACCGGGACAGGGGCTATGGCTACACCTTC
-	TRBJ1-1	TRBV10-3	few	CAILATLGTEAFF	TGTGCCATACTAGCGACCTTGGGCACTGAAGCTTTCTTT
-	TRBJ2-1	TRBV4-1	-	CASSYRGDSYNEQFF	TGCGCCAGCAGTTACCGGGGCGATTCCTACAATGAGCAGTTCTTC
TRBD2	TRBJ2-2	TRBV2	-	CASQGGRLNTGELFF	TGTGCCAGCCAGGGAGGGCGCCTGAACACCGGGGAGCTGTTTTTT